These T cell receptor beta chains were read from a single sample in a study of shared clonotypes between healthy human individuals. Sequenced by immunoSEQ multiplex PCR; TCRdb stores in-frame clones only, minus some. The sample lists 2 million to 2.5 million clones; roughly 93% were seen once. The sample was naive CD4+ T cells from PBMCs. Receptors were obtained from a man younger than 35 in good health. Some clones in this sample may be carry-over from other donors' samples. Both conserved end residues are part of each CDR3. The D gene is left open where the match is weak. Clone size, where shown, is once, few, many, or a class for clones that have expanded.

d_call,j_call,v_call,clone_size,cdr3_nt,cdr3_aa
.,TRBJ1-1,TRBV5-6,.,TGTGCCAGCAGCTTAGGGACGGTGAACACTGAAGCTTTCTTT,CASSLGTVNTEAFF
.,TRBJ2-7,TRBV28,.,TGTGCCAGCAGTCTCCTTGACAGAAGACCGGACGAGCAGTACTTC,CASSLLDRRPDEQYF
TRBD1,TRBJ1-5,TRBV19,once,TGTGCCAGTAGTATCGGGGGACAGCGTAATCAGCCCCAGCATTTT,CASSIGGQRNQPQHF
.,TRBJ1-2,TRBV30,.,TGTGCCTGGAGTCAATCTTTCAGGGAAGGCTACACCTTC,CAWSQSFREGYTF
TRBD1,TRBJ2-3,TRBV7-3,.,TGTGCCAGCAGCTTAACGGGACAGGGGGCGACAGATACGCAGTATTTT,CASSLTGQGATDTQYF
.,TRBJ2-3,TRBV7-3,.,TGTGCCAGCAGCCATGAGGGGACAGATACGCAGTATTTT,CASSHEGTDTQYF
.,TRBJ2-7,TRBV7-2,.,TGTGCCAGCAGCTCTAGCCCGACCTACGAGCAGTACTTC,CASSSSPTYEQYF
.,TRBJ2-5,TRBV5-1,.,TGCGCCAGCAGCCAACAAGAGACCCAGTACTTC,CASSQQETQYF
TRBD1,TRBJ2-6,TRBV5-1,.,TGCGCCAGCAGCGTTGCAGGGGGAGCTGGGGCCAACGTCCTGACTTTC,CASSVAGGAGANVLTF
TRBD1,TRBJ1-3,TRBV6-6,.,TGTGCCAGCAGTCGACAGGGGGCGGCAGGAAACACCATATATTTT,CASSRQGAAGNTIYF
.,TRBJ1-5,TRBV6-5,.,TGTGCCAGCAGTTACTCCGCGAGGAATCAGCCCCAGCATTTT,CASSYSARNQPQHF
.,TRBJ2-1,TRBV7-3,once,TGTGCCAGCAGCTTAACTGGAGACTACAATGAGCAGTTCTTC,CASSLTGDYNEQFF
.,TRBJ2-5,TRBV14,.,TGTGCCAGCAGACAGACACGCCAAGAGACCCAGTACTTC,CASRQTRQETQYF
TRBD2,TRBJ2-1,TRBV5-1,few,TGCGCCAGCAGCTTGACTAGCGGGAGCTATGAGCAGTTCTTC,CASSLTSGSYEQFF
.,TRBJ2-7,TRBV27,.,TGTGCCAGCAGTTTAAGGGCCAGCTACGAGCAGTACTTC,CASSLRASYEQYF
TRBD2,TRBJ2-3,TRBV19,.,TGTGCCAGTATGCTACGACGGGAGGGGCCAGATACGCAGTATTTT,CASMLRREGPDTQYF